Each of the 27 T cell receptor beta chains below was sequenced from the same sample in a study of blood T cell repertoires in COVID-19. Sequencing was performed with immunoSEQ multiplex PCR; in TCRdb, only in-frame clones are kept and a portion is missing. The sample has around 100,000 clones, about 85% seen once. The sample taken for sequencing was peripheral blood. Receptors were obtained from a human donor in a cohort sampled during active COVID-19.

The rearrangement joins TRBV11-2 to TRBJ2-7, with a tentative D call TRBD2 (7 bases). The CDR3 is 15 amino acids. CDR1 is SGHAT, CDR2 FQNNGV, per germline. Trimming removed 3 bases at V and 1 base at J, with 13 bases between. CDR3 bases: TGTGCCAGCAGCTTGAAGGGAGGGGGGTCCTACGAGCAGTACTTC. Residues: CASSLKGGGSYEQYF.

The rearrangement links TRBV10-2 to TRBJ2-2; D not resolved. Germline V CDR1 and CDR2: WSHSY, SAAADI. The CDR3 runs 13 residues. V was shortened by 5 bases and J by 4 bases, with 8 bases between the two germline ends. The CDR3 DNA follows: TGCGCCAGCAGTACACAGAGCACCGGGGAGCTGTTTTTT. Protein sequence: CASSTQSTGELFF.

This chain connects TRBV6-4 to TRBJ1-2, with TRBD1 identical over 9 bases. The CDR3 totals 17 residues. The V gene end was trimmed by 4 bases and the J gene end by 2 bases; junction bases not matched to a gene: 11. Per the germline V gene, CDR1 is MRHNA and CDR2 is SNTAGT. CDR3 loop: CASSVRDRDQKNYGYTF. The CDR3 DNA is TGTGCCAGCAGTGTCCGGGACAGGGACCAGAAAAACTATGGCTACACCTTC.

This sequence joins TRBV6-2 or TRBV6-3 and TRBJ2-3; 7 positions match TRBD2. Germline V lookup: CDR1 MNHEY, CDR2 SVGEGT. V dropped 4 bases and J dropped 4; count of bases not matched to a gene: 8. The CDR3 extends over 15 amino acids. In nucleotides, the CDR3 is TGTGCCAGCAGTTTAAGGGGAGGGCTGGCAGATACGCAGTATTTT. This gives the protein CASSLRGGLADTQYF.

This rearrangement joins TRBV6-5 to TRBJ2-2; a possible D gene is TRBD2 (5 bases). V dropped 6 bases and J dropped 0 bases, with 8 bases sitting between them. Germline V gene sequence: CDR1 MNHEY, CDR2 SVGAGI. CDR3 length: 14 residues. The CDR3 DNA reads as TGTGCCAGCAGAGCCGGGACGAACACCGGGGAGCTGTTTTTT. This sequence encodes CASRAGTNTGELFF.

CDR3 nucleotides: TGTGCCACCAGCAGGGCCGGACAGGGCTATGGCTACACCTTC. Its translation is CATSRAGQGYGYTF. This sequence joins TRBV15 and TRBJ1-2, with 8 bases that match TRBD1. Germline loops: CDR1 LNHNV, CDR2 YYDKDF (reference sequence). V gave up 3 bases and J gave up 4 bases; unmatched junction bases: 4. This CDR3 is 14 amino acids long.

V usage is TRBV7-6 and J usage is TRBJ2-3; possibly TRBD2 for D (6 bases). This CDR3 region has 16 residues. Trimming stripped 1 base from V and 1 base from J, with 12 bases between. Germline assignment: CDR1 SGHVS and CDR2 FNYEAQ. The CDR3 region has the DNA TGTGCCAGCAGCTTAGAAGGGCGGGGTGGCACAGATACGCAGTATTTT. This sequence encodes CASSLEGRGGTDTQYF.

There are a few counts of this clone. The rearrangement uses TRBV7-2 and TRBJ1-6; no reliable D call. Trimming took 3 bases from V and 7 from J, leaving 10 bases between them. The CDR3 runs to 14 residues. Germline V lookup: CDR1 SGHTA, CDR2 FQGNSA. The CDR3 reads CASSFGQVNSPLHF. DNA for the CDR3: TGTGCCAGCAGCTTTGGGCAGGTCAATTCACCCCTCCACTTT. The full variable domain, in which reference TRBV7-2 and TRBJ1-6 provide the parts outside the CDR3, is GAGVSQSPSNKVTEKGKDVELRCDPISGHTALYWYRQSLGQGLEFLIYFQGNSAPDKSGLPSDRFSAERTGGSVSTLTIQRTQQEDSAVYLCASSFGQVNSPLHFGNGTRLTVT.

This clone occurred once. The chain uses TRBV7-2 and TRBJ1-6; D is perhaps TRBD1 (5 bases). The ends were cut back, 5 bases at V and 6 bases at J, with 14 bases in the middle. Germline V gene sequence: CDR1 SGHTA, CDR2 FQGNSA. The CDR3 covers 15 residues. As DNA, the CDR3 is TGTGCCAGCAGCAAGATGGGACTCCTTAATTCACCCCTCCACTTT. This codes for CASSKMGLLNSPLHF.

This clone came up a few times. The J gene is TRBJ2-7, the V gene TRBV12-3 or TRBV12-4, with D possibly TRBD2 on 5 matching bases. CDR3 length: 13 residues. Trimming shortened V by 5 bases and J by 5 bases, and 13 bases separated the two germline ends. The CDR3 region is CASSPLGVHEQYF. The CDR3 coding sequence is TGTGCCAGCAGTCCTCTCGGGGTGCACGAGCAGTACTTC.

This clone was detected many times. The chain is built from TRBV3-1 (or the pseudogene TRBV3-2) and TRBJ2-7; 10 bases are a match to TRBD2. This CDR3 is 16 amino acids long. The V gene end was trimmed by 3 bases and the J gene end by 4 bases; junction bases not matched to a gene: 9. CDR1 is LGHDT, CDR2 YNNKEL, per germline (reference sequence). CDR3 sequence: CASSHRPGTSAYEQYF. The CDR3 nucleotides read TGTGCCAGCAGCCACCGGCCCGGGACTAGCGCTTACGAGCAGTACTTC.

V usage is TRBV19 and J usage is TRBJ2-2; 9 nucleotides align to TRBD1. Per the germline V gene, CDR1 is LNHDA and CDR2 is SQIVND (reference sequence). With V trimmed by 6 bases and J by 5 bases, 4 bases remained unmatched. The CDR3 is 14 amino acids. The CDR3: CASSGGQGTGELFF. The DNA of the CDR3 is TGTGCCAGTAGCGGAGGACAGGGGACCGGGGAGCTGTTTTTT.

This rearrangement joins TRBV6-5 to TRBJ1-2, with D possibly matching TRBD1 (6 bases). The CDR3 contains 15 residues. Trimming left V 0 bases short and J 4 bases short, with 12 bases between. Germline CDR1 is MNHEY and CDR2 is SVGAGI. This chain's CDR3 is CASSYSGQQPYGYTF. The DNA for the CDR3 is TGTGCCAGCAGTTACTCAGGACAGCAGCCCTATGGCTACACCTTC.

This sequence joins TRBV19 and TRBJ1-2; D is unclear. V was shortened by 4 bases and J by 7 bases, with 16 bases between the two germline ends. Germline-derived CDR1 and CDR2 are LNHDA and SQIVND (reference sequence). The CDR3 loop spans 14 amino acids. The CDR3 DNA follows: TGTGCCAGTAGTAATTCCGCCCAGAGAGGTGGCTACACCTTC. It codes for CASSNSAQRGGYTF.

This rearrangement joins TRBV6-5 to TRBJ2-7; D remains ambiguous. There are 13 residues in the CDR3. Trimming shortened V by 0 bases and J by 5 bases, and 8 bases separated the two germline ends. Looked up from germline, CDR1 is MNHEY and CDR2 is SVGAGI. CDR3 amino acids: CASSYSEVDEQYF. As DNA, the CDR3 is TGTGCCAGCAGTTACTCCGAGGTAGACGAGCAGTACTTC.

This chain's CDR3 is CATSRDHNQPQHF. The CDR3 DNA reads TGTGCCACCAGCAGAGACCACAATCAGCCCCAGCATTTT. The V and J genes are TRBV15 and TRBJ1-5; D gene uncertain. Germline V lookup: CDR1 LNHNV, CDR2 YYDKDF (reference sequence). CDR3 length: 13 amino acids. Trimming removed 0 bases at V and 3 bases at J, with 3 bases between.

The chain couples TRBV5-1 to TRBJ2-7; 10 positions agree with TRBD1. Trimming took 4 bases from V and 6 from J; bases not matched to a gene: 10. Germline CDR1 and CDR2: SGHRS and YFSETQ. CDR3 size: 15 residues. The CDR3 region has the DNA TGCGCCAGCAGCAGAATGGGGACAGGGGTGGTCGAGCAGTACTTC. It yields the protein CASSRMGTGVVEQYF.

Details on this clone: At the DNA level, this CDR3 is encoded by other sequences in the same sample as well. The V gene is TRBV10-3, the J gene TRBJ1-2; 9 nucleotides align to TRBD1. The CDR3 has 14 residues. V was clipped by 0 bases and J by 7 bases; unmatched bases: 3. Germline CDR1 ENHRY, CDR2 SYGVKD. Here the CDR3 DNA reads TGTGCCATCAGTGAGTCGGACAGGGGCTCTGGCTACACCTTC. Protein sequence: CAISESDRGSGYTF.

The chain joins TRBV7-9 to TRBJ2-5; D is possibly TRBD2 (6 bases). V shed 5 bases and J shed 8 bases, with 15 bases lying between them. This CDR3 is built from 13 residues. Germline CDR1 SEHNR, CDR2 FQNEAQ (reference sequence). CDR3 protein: CASSLEYGTTQYF. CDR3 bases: TGTGCCAGCAGCCTTGAGTACGGGACTACCCAGTACTTC.

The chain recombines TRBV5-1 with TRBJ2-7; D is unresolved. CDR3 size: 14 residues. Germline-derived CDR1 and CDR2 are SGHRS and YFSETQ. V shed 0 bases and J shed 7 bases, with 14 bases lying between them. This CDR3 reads CASSLEYLMREQYF. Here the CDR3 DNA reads TGCGCCAGCAGCTTGGAATATTTGATGAGGGAGCAGTACTTC.

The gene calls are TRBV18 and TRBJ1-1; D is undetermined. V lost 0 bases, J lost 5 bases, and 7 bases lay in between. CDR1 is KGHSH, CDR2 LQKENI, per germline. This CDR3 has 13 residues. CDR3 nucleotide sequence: TGTGCCAGCTCACCACCGGGAGGAACTGAAGCTTTCTTT. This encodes CASSPPGGTEAFF.

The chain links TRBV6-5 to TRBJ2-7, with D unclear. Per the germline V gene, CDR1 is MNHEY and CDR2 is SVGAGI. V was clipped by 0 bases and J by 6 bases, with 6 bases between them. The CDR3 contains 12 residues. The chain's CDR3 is CASSYSPFEQYF. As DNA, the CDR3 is TGTGCCAGCAGTTACTCCCCCTTCGAGCAGTACTTC.

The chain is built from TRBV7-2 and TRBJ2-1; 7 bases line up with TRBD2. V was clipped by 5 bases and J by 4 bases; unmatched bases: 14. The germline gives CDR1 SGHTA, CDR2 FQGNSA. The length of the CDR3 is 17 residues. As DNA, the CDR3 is TGTGCCAGCAGCCCCCGGAGGGCGGGAGTTTTATACAATGAGCAGTTCTTC. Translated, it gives CASSPRRAGVLYNEQFF.

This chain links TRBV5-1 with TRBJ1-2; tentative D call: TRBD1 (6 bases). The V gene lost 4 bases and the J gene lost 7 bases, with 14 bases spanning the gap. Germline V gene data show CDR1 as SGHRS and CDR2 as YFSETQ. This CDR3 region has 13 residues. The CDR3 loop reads CASSSLTGLGYTF. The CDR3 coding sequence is TGCGCCAGCAGCAGCTTAACAGGGCTTGGCTACACCTTC.

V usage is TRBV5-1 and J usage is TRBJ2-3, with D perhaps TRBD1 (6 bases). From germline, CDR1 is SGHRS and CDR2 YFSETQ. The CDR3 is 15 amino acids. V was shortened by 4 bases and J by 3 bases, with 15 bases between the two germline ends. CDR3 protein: CASSLGTPGTDTQYF. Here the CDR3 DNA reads TGCGCCAGCAGCCTCGGGACACCCGGTACAGATACGCAGTATTTT.

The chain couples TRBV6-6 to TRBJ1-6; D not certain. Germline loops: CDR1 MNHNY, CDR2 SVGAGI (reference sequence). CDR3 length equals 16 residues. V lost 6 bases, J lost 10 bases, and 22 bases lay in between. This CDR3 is CASSPSDARWESPLHF. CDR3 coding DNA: TGTGCCAGCAGCCCTTCGGACGCCCGGTGGGAGTCACCCCTCCACTTT.

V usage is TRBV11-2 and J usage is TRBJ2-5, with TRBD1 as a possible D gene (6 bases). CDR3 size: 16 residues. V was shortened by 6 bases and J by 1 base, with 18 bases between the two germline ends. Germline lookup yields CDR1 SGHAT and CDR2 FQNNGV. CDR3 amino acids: CASRLMIDRSQETQYF. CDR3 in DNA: TGTGCCAGCAGACTTATGATCGACAGGAGCCAAGAGACCCAGTACTTC.